This T cell receptor beta chain derives from a study of pediatric ulcerative colitis. Study-level findings and limits: Ulcerative colitis patients shared more blood-rectal clones than controls. Rectal repertoires separated controls, mild-moderate and acute severe colitis. Repertoires came from total lymphocyte DNA, not specific subsets.

V lost 3 bases and J lost 2, with 13 bases in between. The germline V gene encodes CDR1 MGHDK and CDR2 SYGVNS. The CDR3 loop spans 15 amino acids. The protocol was immunoSEQ multiplex PCR, while the TCRdb copy is restricted to in-frame clones and leaves out a portion. This table holds about 64,000 clones, roughly nine tenths found once. Notes on this clone: Its antigen is as yet unknown.

The gene calls are TRBV25-1 and TRBJ1-1; D ambiguous. Sequencing used blood. The sequence was collected from a boy younger than 18 with severe ulcerative colitis. The CDR3 protein is CASSDSGVGNTEAFF. The CDR3 nucleotides are TGTGCCAGCAGTGACTCCGGGGTGGGCAACACTGAAGCTTTCTTT.